This T cell receptor (beta chain) was sequenced in a study of CD4+ T cells in melanoma. Sequenced by immunoSEQ multiplex PCR; TCRdb stores in-frame clones only, minus some. The repertoire holds more than 110,000 clones, with 85% to 95% as singletons. Germline CDR1 SGHTA, CDR2 FQGTGA. Trimming at V came to 0 bases and at J to 5 bases, leaving 8 bases not matched to a gene. The CDR3 has 17 amino acids. Findings of the study overall: CD8+ T cell, macrophage and B cell function reportedly correlated with neoantigen-specific CD4+ T cells. Neoantigen-specific CD4+ T cells in melanoma reportedly had diverse differentiation states.

A note on this clone: Its cognate antigen is unknown.

The sequence came from a human donor with melanoma. The genes are TRBV7-3 and TRBJ2-2, with 8 bases that match TRBD2. The chain's CDR3 is CASSLTTGGPRTGELFF. DNA for the CDR3: TGTGCCAGCAGCTTAACAACGGGGGGGCCTCGAACCGGGGAGCTGTTTTTT.